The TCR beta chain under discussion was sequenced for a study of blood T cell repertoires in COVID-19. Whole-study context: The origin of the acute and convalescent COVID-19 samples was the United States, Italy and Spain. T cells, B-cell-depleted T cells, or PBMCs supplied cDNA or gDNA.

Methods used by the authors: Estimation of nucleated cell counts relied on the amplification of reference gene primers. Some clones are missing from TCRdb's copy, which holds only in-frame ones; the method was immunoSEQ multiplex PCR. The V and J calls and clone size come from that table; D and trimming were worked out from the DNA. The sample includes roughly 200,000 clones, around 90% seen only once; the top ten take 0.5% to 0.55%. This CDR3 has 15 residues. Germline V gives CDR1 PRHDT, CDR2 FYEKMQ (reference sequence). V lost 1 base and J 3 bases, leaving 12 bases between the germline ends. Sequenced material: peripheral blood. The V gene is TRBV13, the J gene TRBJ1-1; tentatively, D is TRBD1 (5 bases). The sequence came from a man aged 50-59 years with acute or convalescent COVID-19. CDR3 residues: CASSLEGKGDTEAFF. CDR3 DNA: TGTGCCAGCAGCTTAGAGGGGAAGGGCGACACTGAAGCTTTCTTT. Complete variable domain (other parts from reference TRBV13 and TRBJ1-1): AAGVIQSPRHLIKEKRETATLKCYPIPRHDTVYWYQQGPGQDPQFLISFYEKMQSDKGSIPDRFSAQQFSDYHSELNMSSLELGDSALYFCASSLEGKGDTEAFFGQGTRLTVV.